The 29 T cell receptor beta chains given below trace back to one sample, sequenced in a study of regulatory T cells in long-lasting Graves disease. As to time point: newly diagnosed GD, antithyroid drugs for less than 3 months. From RNA extracted from PBMCs, the TCR library was made. Arm-PCR of CDR3 regions and iRepertoire HTBI primers were used to build TCR beta libraries. Each CDR3 protein is one row after TCRdb ran MiXCR on the multiplex PCR reads. The sample has 550,000 to 600,000 distinct CDR3 sequences; roughly 16% are singletons. The same data also contributed to another study, on T cells in Graves' hyperthyroidism and ophthalmopathy.

The sample consisted of peripheral blood mononuclear cells (PBMCs), taken at new diagnosis, from a patient treated with antithyroid drugs. These receptors came from a man younger than 30 with Graves disease.

The genes are TRBV19 and TRBJ1-6; TRBD1 might be the D (5 bases). CDR3 size: 13 residues. V lost 7 bases to trimming and J lost 8 bases, with 12 bases between them. Germline V gene data show CDR1 as LNHDA and CDR2 as SQIVND (reference sequence). CDR3 amino acids: CASTAGKYSPLHF. The DNA for the CDR3 is TGTGCCAGTACGGCAGGGAAATATTCACCCCTCCACTTT.

The chain links TRBV4-2 to TRBJ1-3, with D uncertain. Deletions cut 4 bases from V and 3 bases from J, with 13 bases between. This CDR3 comprises 15 residues. Germline V CDR1 and CDR2: LGHNA, YNFKEQ. CDR3 region: CASSPAIPVGNTIYF. CDR3 in DNA: TGTGCCAGCAGCCCCGCCATTCCTGTTGGAAACACCATATATTTT.

Remarks on this clonotype: The junction departs from the called germline gene at one end, perhaps through a read error. The rearrangement uses TRBV7-3 and TRBJ2-7; 15 bases are a match to TRBD2. The V gene's germline CDR1 is SGHTA and CDR2 FQGTGA. The CDR3 is made up of 21 amino acids. The CDR3 DNA is TGCGCCAGCAGCCAAGTTCCCCTCCTGGGACTAGCGGGGGGCCCGGCCTACGAGCAGTACTTC. It is translated as CASSQVPLLGLAGGPAYEQYF.

This clonotype was counted ten times or more. This rearrangement joins TRBV30 to TRBJ1-4; TRBD1 is a possible D gene (5 bases). The length of the CDR3 is 15 residues. V was cut by 0 bases and J by 4 bases, with 12 bases left in between. Germline loops: CDR1 GTSNPN, CDR2 SVGIG (reference sequence). The CDR3, as DNA: TGTGCCTGGAGTGTACGGGGGACCTATAATGAAAAACTGTTTTTT. Its translation: CAWSVRGTYNEKLFF.

This clonotype has just a few counts. The J gene is TRBJ1-1, the V gene TRBV29-1; D not resolved. The CDR3 contains 10 residues. V gave up 5 bases and J gave up 4 bases, with 5 bases separating them. Germline V gene data show CDR1 as SQVTM and CDR2 as ANQGSEA. The CDR3 region is CSVTSTEAFF. In DNA, the CDR3 is TGCAGCGTTACAAGCACTGAAGCTTTCTTT. Based on the CDR3 plus reference TRBV29-1 and TRBJ1-1, the full variable domain is SAVISQKPSRDICQRGTSLTIQCQVDSQVTMMFWYRQQPGQSLTLIATANQGSEATYESGFVIDKFPISRPNLTFSTLTVSNMSPEDSSIYLCSVTSTEAFFGQGTRLTVV.

This clonotype was seen at least ten times. V usage is TRBV15 and J usage is TRBJ1-5; weak D call: TRBD1 (6 bases). The germline V and J ends were trimmed by 2 bases and 4 bases, with 18 bases remaining between them. The CDR3 spans 17 residues. Germline V gene data show CDR1 as LNHNV and CDR2 as YYDKDF (reference sequence). The CDR3 loop is CATSRNYRDGSNQPQHF. The CDR3 nucleotides read TGTGCCACCAGCAGAAATTACAGGGACGGTAGTAATCAGCCCCAGCATTTT.

There are many counts of this clonotype. The J gene is TRBJ1-2, the V gene TRBV20-1; 8 nucleotides align to TRBD1. V shed 5 bases, J shed 0 bases, and the junction held 2 bases outside the gene matches. This CDR3 comprises 13 residues. Germline CDR1 is DFQATT and CDR2 is SNEGSKA (reference sequence). The CDR3 sequence is CSAPDRANYGYTF. DNA for the CDR3: TGCAGTGCTCCGGACAGGGCTAACTATGGCTACACCTTC.

In this sample, this clonotype turned up many times. The chain combines TRBV13 with TRBJ2-1; 8 bases map to TRBD1. This CDR3 contains 15 residues. The germline CDR1 and CDR2 sequences are PRHDT and FYEKMQ (reference sequence). The trim removed 0 bases at V and 5 bases at J, leaving 3 bases unmatched. The CDR3 coding sequence is TGTGCCAGCAGCTTAGGACAGGGGGTTAACAATGAGCAGTTCTTC. This codes for CASSLGQGVNNEQFF.

The CDR3 DNA sequence: TGTGCCAGCAGCTTTTTTCATGGGGGTCCCGGGGAGCTGTTTTTT. The encoded protein is CASSFFHGGPGELFF. This chain links TRBV7-3 with TRBJ2-2; possibly TRBD1 or TRBD2 for D (5 bases each). The germline gives CDR1 SGHTA, CDR2 FQGTGA. Trimming removed 3 bases from V and 6 bases from J, with 14 bases in between. The CDR3 loop spans 15 amino acids.

With respect to this clonotype: Since a much larger clone is just one base distant, this may be a read error. The chain combines TRBV12-3 or TRBV12-4 with TRBJ2-2; D might be TRBD1 or TRBD2, each matching 5 bases. The CDR3 totals 14 residues. The CDR3 DNA sequence: TGTGCCAGCAGCTCGGACATATACACCGGGGAGCTGGTTTTT. This translates into CASSSDIYTGELVF.

This clonotype was observed a handful of times. J is TRBJ2-3 and V is TRBV6-1, with D maybe TRBD1 (6 bases). The CDR3 contains 14 residues. The V end was cut by 5 bases, the J end by 6 bases, with 15 bases between. Germline lookup yields CDR1 MNHNS and CDR2 SASEGT. The CDR3 bases are TGTGCCAGCAGTCCCAAGGGGGTGGCCGATACGCAGTATTTT. It specifies CASSPKGVADTQYF.

This CDR3 is CASSPIQETQYF. The CDR3 DNA is TGTGCCAGCAGCCCCATTCAAGAGACCCAGTACTTC. The gene calls are TRBV6-1 and TRBJ2-5; D ambiguous. Germline V lookup: CDR1 MNHNS, CDR2 SASEGT. Trimming removed 6 bases at V and 2 bases at J, with 7 bases between. The CDR3 loop spans 12 amino acids.

Remarks on this clonotype: A much larger clone lies one base from this, so it may be a read error. V is TRBV28 and J is TRBJ2-1; the D is unclear. CDR1 MDHEN and CDR2 SYDVKM come from the germline V gene. This CDR3 spans 16 amino acids. The CDR3 DNA reads as TGTGCCAGCAGTTTATTATCCCTCAGCTCCTACAATGAGCAGCTCTTC. As protein: CASSLLSLSSYNEQLF.

At least ten counts were recorded for this clonotype. The junction departs from germline at one end; a sequencing error may be responsible. This sequence joins TRBV5-5 and TRBJ2-7, with 9 nucleotides matching TRBD2. The CDR3 sequence is 16 residues long. Germline CDR1 and CDR2: SGHKS and YYEKEE (reference sequence). The CDR3 nucleotides read TGCGCCAGCAGCTTGTCGCTTGCGGGAGGGTCCTACGAGCAGTACTTC. It yields the protein CASSLSLAGGSYEQYF.

This clonotype was counted many times. The chain is built from TRBV6-5 and TRBJ2-1; D remains unclear. This CDR3 has 13 residues. V gave up 2 bases and J gave up 6 bases, with 8 bases separating them. Germline V lookup: CDR1 MNHEY, CDR2 SVGAGI. The CDR3 coding sequence is TGTGCCAGCAGTTACGGGGAAGGCAATGAGCAGTTCTTC. This gives the protein CASSYGEGNEQFF.

This clonotype appeared many times. The chain has TRBV28 and TRBJ2-7; 8 bases align to TRBD1. This CDR3 has 14 residues. The V segment lost 6 bases and the J segment 2 bases; nucleotides outside the gene matches: 6. Germline V gene data show CDR1 as MDHEN and CDR2 as SYDVKM. Here the CDR3 reads CASRSPTGAYEQYF. Written as DNA, the CDR3 is TGTGCCAGCAGATCTCCGACAGGGGCCTACGAGCAGTACTTC.

This clonotype showed up many times. The chain is built from TRBV20-1 and TRBJ2-1, with TRBD1 identical over 7 bases. This CDR3 has 11 residues. The germline V gene has CDR1 DFQATT and CDR2 SNEGSKA (reference sequence). The CDR3 region is CSASRGNEQFF. The CDR3 DNA is TGCAGCGCCTCCAGGGGGAATGAGCAGTTCTTC.

This clonotype was seen only a few times. The chain couples TRBV10-1 to TRBJ2-5; 8 positions match TRBD1. V trimming: 6 bases; J trimming: 0 bases; junction bases outside the gene matches: 6. Germline assignment: CDR1 WNHNN and CDR2 SYGVQD (reference sequence). The CDR3 extends over 15 amino acids. CDR3 loop: CASSSDREHQETQYF. The CDR3 DNA reads as TGCGCCAGCAGCTCGGACAGGGAGCACCAAGAGACCCAGTACTTC.

The V and J genes are TRBV6-2 or TRBV6-3 and TRBJ2-1; possibly TRBD1 for D (5 bases). Trimming removed 2 bases from V and 9 bases from J, with 11 bases in between. Germline V gene sequence: CDR1 MNHEY, CDR2 SVGEGT. The CDR3 extends over 13 amino acids. Here the CDR3 reads CASSYNQGGEQFF. CDR3 coding DNA: TGTGCCAGCAGTTACAACCAGGGCGGTGAGCAGTTCTTC.

This clonotype has a handful of counts. The chain carries TRBV7-2 and TRBJ1-6; D remains unclear. Germline-derived CDR1 and CDR2 are SGHTA and FQGNSA. Trimming pared 2 bases from V and 8 bases from J, leaving 19 bases between. The CDR3 consists of 17 residues. In DNA form, the CDR3 reads TGTGCCAGCAGCTTAAGCCCTCTCGGCTGGAGGGATTCACCCCTCCACTTT. This encodes CASSLSPLGWRDSPLHF.

Only a few counts were recorded for this clonotype. The rearrangement joins TRBV6-1 to TRBJ1-1; D may be TRBD1 (6 bases). Trimming shortened V by 10 bases and J by 3 bases, and 15 bases separated the two germline ends. The germline CDR1 and CDR2 sequences are MNHNS and SASEGT. The CDR3 loop spans 13 amino acids. The chain's CDR3 is CATTGYSHTEAFF. For the CDR3, the DNA is TGTGCCACCACAGGGTACTCCCACACTGAAGCTTTCTTT.

The CDR3 spells CASSYRNPNTGELFF. CDR3 nucleotide sequence: TGTGCCAGCAGTTATAGGAATCCGAACACCGGGGAGCTGTTTTTT. The chain recombines TRBV6-5 with TRBJ2-2; D ambiguous. The germline V gene has CDR1 MNHEY and CDR2 SVGAGI. The V end was cut by 3 bases, the J end by 0 bases, with 8 bases between. CDR3 size: 15 residues.

This clonotype was observed at least ten times. V usage is TRBV24-1 and J usage is TRBJ2-2, with D unclear. CDR3 length: 16 residues. V was trimmed by 3 bases and J by 0 bases, leaving 10 bases between them. CDR1 and CDR2 from the germline V gene are KGHDR and SFDVKD. The CDR3 protein is CATSDRQVANTGELFF. CDR3 nucleotides: TGTGCCACCAGTGATCGTCAAGTCGCGAACACCGGGGAGCTGTTTTTT.

This chain uses TRBV9 with TRBJ2-5; 7 bases are shared with TRBD2. The CDR3 consists of 14 residues. Germline V gives CDR1 SGDLS, CDR2 YYNGEE. The trim removed 4 bases at V and 2 bases at J, leaving 5 bases unmatched. In DNA, the CDR3 is TGTGCCAGCAGCTTTGGGACTACACAAGAGACCCAGTACTTC. Amino acid sequence: CASSFGTTQETQYF.

Many counts were recorded for this clonotype. The rearrangement links TRBV7-6 to TRBJ2-3; unclear D gene. The length of the CDR3 is 16 residues. Germline assignment: CDR1 SGHVS and CDR2 FNYEAQ. V was pared by 5 bases and J by 4 bases, with 19 bases between. The CDR3 protein is CASSPRPRVQADTQYF. The CDR3, as DNA: TGTGCCAGCAGCCCCAGGCCCCGGGTCCAGGCAGATACGCAGTATTTT.

Ten or more counts support this clonotype. The V and J genes are TRBV11-3 and TRBJ2-7; tentatively, D is TRBD2 (5 bases). Germline CDR1 and CDR2: SGHNT and YENEEA. The germline V and J ends were trimmed by 1 base and 1 base, with 11 bases remaining between them. The CDR3 covers 15 residues. CDR3 sequence reads: CASSLGGSESYEQYF. The CDR3 DNA reads TGTGCCAGCAGCTTAGGTGGGAGTGAGTCCTACGAGCAGTACTTC.

The V gene is TRBV2, the J gene TRBJ2-1; D might be TRBD2 (5 bases). Germline V lookup: CDR1 SNHLY, CDR2 FYNNEI. This CDR3 contains 15 residues. The V and J ends lost 5 bases and 2 bases respectively, with 13 bases between them. CDR3 region: CASSSDLSTYNEQFF. The DNA for the CDR3 is TGTGCCAGCAGTTCGGACTTGAGTACCTACAATGAGCAGTTCTTC.

Comment on this clonotype: A much larger clone lies one base from this, so it may be a read error. This chain connects TRBV28 to TRBJ2-5; no clear D. This CDR3 has 13 residues. V was clipped by 3 bases and J by 6 bases, with 11 bases between them. Germline assignment: CDR1 MDHEN and CDR2 SYDVKM. The CDR3 is CASSLRNPKTQYF. In nucleotides, the CDR3 is TGTGCCAGCAGTTTGCGGAACCCCAAGACCCAGTACTTC.

Ten or more counts support this clonotype. This chain joins TRBV6-2 or TRBV6-3 and TRBJ1-1; D remains ambiguous. The germline gives CDR1 MNHEY, CDR2 SVGEGT. Between the trimmed V and J ends, which lost 5 bases and 7 bases, there was a span of 8 bases. There are 11 residues in the CDR3. CDR3 in amino acids: CASSDRIEAFF. CDR3 coding DNA: TGTGCCAGCAGTGATAGGATTGAAGCTTTCTTT.